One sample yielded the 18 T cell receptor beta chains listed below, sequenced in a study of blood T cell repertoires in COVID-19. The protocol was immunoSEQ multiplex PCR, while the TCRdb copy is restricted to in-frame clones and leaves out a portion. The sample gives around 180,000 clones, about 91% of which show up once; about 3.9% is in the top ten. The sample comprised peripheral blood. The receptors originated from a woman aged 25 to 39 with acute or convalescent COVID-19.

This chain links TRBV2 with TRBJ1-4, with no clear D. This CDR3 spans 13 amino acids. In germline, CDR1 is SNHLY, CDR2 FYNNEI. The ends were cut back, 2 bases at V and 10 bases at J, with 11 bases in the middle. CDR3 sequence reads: CASSEFGGGKLFF. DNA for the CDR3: TGTGCCAGCAGTGAATTCGGCGGAGGAAAACTGTTTTTT.

Written as DNA, the CDR3 is TGCAGCGTTGGTGGACAGAACTATGGCTACACCTTC. It yields the protein CSVGGQNYGYTF. J is TRBJ1-2 and V is TRBV29-1; a possible D gene is TRBD1 (6 bases). The ends were cut back, 4 bases at V and 2 bases at J, with 8 bases in the middle. CDR1 and CDR2 (germline): SQVTM, ANQGSEA. The CDR3 spans 12 residues.

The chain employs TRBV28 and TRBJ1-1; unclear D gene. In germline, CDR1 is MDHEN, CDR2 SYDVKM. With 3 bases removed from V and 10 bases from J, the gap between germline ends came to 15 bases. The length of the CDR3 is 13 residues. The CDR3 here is CASSFVFLAGAFF. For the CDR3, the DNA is TGTGCCAGCAGTTTTGTTTTTTTGGCGGGAGCTTTCTTT.

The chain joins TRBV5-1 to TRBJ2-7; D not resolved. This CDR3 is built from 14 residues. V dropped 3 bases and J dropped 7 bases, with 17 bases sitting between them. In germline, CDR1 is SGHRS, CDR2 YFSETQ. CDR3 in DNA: TGCGCCAGCAGCTCCCAAGATGAAGAGAGTGAGCAGTACTTC. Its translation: CASSSQDEESEQYF.

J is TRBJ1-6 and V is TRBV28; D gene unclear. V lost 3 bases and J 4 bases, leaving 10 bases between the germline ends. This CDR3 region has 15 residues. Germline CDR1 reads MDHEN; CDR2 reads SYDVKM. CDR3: CASSFSSGYNSPLHF. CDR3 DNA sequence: TGTGCCAGCAGTTTTTCGTCGGGTTATAATTCACCCCTCCACTTT.

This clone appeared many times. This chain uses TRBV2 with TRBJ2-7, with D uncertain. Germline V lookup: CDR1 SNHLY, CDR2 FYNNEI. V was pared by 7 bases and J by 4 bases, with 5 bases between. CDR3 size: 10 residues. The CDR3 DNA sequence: TGTGCCAGCAACGGGTACGAGCAGTACTTC. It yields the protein CASNGYEQYF.

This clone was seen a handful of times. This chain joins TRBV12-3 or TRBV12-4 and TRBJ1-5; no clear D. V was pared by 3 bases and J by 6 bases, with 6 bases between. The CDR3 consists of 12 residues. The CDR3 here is CASSFSVQPQHF. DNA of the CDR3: TGTGCCAGCAGTTTCAGCGTTCAGCCCCAGCATTTT.

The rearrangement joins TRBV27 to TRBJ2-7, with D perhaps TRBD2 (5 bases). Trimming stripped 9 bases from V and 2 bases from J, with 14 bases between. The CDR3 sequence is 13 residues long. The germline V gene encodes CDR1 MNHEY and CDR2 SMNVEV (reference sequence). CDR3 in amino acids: CASSTSVAYEQYF. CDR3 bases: TGTGCCAGTTCAACTAGTGTAGCCTACGAGCAGTACTTC.

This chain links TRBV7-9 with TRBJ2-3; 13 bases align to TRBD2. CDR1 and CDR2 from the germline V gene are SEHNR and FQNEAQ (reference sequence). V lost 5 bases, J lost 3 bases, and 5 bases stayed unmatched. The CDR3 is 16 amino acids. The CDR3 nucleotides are TGTGCCAGCAGCACCCGACTAGCGGGAGGAACAGATACGCAGTATTTT. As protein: CASSTRLAGGTDTQYF.

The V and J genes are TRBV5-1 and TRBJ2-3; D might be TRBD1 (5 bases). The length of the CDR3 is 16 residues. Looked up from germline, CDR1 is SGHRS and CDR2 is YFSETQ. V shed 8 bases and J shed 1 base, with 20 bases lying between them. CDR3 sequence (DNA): TGCGCCAGTTCACAGGCCAACCCAGGCGGCACAGATACGCAGTATTTT. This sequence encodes CASSQANPGGTDTQYF.

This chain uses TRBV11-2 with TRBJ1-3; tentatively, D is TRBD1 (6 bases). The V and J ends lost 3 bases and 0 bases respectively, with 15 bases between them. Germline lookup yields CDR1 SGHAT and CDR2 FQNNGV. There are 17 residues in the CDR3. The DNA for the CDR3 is TGTGCCAGCAGCTTCTTTGTCGGGACAACCTCTGGAAACACCATATATTTT. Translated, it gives CASSFFVGTTSGNTIYF.

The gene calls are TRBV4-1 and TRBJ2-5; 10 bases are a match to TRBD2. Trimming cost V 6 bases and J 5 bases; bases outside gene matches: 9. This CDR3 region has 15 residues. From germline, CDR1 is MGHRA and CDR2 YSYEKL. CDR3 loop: CASSSSGSVWETQYF. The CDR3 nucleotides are TGCGCCAGCAGTTCTAGCGGGAGTGTCTGGGAGACCCAGTACTTC.

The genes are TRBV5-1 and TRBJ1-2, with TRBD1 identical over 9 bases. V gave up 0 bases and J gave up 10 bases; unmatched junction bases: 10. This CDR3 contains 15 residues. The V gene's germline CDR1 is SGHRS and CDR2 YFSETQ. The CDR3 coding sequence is TGCGCCAGCAGCTTGGATTCTTACGGACAGGGGAACTACACCTTC. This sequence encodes CASSLDSYGQGNYTF.

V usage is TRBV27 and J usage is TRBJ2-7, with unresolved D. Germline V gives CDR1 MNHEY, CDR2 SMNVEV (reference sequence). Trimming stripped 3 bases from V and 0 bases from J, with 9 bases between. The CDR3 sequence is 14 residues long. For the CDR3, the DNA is TGTGCCAGCAGTTTCTCTAGGAGCTCCTACGAGCAGTACTTC. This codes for CASSFSRSSYEQYF.

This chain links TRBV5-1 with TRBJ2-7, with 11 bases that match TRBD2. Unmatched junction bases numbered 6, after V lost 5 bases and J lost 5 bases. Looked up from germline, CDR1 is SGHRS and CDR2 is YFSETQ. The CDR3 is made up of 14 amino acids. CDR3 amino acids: CASSGTSGSNEQYF. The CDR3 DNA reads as TGCGCCAGCAGTGGTACTAGCGGGAGCAACGAGCAGTACTTC.

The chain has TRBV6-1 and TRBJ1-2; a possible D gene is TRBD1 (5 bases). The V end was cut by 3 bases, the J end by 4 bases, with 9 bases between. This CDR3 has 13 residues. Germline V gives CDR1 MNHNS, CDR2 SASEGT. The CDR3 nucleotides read TGTGCCAGCAGTGACGGGGGACGCTATGGCTACACCTTC. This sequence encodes CASSDGGRYGYTF.

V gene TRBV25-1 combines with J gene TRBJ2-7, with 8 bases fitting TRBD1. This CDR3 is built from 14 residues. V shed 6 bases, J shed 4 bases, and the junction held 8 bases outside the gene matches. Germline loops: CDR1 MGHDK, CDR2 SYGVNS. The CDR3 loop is CASRSQGVTYEQYF. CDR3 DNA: TGTGCCAGCAGGTCACAGGGGGTGACATACGAGCAGTACTTC.

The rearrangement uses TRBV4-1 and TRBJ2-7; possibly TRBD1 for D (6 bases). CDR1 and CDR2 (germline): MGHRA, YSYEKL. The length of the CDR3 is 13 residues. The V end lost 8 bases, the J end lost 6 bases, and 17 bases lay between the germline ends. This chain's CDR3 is CASADQGMGEQYF. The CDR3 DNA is TGCGCCAGCGCGGACCAGGGGATGGGCGAGCAGTACTTC.